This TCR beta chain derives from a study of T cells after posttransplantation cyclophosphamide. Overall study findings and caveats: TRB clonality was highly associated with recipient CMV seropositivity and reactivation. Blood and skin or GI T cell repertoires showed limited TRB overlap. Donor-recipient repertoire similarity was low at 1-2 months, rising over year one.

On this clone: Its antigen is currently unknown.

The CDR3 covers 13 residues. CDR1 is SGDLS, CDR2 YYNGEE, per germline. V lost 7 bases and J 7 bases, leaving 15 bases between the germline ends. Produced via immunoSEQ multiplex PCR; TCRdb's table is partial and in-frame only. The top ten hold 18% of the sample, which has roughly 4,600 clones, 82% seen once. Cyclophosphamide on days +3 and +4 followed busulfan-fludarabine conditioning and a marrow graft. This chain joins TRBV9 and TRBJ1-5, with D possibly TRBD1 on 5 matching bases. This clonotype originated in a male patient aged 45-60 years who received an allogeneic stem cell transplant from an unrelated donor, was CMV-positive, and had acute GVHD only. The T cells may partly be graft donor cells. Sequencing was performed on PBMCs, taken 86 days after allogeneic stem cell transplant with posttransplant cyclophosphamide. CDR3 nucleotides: TGTGCCAGCGCGGGGGGTCTCGGGCAGCCCCAGCATTTT. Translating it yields CASAGGLGQPQHF.